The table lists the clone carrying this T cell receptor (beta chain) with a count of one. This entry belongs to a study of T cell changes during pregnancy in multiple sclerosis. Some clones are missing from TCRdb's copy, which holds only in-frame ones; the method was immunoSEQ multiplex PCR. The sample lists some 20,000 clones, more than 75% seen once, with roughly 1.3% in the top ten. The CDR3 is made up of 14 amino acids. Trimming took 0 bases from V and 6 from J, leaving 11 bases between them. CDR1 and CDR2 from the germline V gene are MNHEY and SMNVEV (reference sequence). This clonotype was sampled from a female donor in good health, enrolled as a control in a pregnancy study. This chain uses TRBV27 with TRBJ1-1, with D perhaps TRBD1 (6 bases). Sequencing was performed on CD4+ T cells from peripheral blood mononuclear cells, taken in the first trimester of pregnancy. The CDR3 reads CASSLSWGGAEAFF. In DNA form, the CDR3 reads TGTGCCAGCAGTTTATCGTGGGGGGGCGCTGAAGCTTTCTTT.